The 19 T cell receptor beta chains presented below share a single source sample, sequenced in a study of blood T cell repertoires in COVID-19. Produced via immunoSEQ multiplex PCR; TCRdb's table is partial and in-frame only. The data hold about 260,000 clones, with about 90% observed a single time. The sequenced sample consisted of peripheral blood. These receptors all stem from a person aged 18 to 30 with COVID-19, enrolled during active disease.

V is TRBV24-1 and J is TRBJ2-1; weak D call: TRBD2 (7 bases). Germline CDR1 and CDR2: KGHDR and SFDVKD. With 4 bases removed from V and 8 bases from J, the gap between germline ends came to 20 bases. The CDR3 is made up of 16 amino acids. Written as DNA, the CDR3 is TGTGCCACCAGTGACCCCCGGGGGCGGGAGAGGGATGAGCAGTTCTTC. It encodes CATSDPRGRERDEQFF.

CDR3 region: CASRDGVSGNQPQHF. The DNA of the CDR3 is TGTGCCAGCAGGGACGGCGTATCAGGGAATCAGCCCCAGCATTTT. The chain combines TRBV2 with TRBJ1-5; tentatively, D is TRBD1 (5 bases). The CDR3 runs to 15 residues. V lost 6 bases to trimming and J lost 4 bases, with 16 bases between them. Germline V gene data show CDR1 as SNHLY and CDR2 as FYNNEI.

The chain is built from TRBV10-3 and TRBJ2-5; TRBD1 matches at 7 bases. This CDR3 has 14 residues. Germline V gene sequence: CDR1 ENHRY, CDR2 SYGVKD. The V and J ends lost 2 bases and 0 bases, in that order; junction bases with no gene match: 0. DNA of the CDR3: TGTGCCATCAGTGAGACAGGGGACCAAGAGACCCAGTACTTC. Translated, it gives CAISETGDQETQYF.

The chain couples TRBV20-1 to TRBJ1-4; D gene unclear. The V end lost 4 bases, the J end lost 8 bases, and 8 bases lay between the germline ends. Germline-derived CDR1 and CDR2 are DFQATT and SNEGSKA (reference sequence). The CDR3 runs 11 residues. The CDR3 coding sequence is TGCAGTGCTACCGCGGGGGAAAAACTGTTTTTT. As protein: CSATAGEKLFF.

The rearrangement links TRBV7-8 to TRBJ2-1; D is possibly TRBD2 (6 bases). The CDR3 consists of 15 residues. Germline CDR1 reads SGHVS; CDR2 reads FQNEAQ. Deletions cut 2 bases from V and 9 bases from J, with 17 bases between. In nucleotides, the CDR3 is TGTGCCAGCAGCTTAATGGCTAGCGAAGTCGGTGAGCAGTTCTTC. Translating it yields CASSLMASEVGEQFF.

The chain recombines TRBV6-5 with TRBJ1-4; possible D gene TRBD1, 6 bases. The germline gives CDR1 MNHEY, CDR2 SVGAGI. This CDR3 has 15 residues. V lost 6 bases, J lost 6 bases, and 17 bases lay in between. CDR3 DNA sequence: TGTGCCAGCAGCCGGGGGGGGGCTAAACATGAAAAACTGTTTTTT. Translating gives CASSRGGAKHEKLFF.

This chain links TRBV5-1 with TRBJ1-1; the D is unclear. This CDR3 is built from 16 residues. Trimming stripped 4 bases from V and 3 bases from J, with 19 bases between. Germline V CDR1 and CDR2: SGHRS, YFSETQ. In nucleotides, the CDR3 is TGCGCCAGCAGCCCCGGGCCCAGGCGCGGGGACACTGAAGCTTTCTTT. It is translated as CASSPGPRRGDTEAFF.

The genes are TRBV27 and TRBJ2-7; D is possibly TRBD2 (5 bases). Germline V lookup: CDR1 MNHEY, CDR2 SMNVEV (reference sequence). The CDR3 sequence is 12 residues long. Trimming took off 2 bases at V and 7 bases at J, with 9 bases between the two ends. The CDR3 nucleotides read TGTGCCAGCAGTTTAAGGCCGGGAGAGCAGTACTTC. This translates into CASSLRPGEQYF.

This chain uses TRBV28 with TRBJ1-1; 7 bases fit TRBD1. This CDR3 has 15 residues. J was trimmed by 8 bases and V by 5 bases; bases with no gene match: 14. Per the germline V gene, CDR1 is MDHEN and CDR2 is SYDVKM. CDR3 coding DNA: TGTGCCAGCAGTCCACCGGGACAGACTTCCAAAGAAGCTTTCTTT. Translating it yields CASSPPGQTSKEAFF.

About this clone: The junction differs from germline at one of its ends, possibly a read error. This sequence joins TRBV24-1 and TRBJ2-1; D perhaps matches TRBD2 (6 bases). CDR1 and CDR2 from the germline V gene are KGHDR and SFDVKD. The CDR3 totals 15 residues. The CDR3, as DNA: TGTGCCACCAGTGATTTGTGGGACTCCAACAATGAGCAGTTCTTC. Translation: CATSDLWDSNNEQFF.

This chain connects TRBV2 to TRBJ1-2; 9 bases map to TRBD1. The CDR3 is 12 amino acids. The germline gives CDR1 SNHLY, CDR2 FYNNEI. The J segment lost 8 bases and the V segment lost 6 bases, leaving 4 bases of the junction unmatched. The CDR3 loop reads CASRDRGPGYTF. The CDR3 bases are TGTGCCAGCAGGGACAGGGGACCCGGCTACACCTTC. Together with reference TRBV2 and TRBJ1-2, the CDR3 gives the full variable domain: EPEVTQTPSHQVTQMGQEVILRCVPISNHLYFYWYRQILGQKVEFLVSFYNNEISEKSEIFDDQFSVERPDGSNFTLKIRSTKLEDSAMYFCASRDRGPGYTFGSGTRLTVV.

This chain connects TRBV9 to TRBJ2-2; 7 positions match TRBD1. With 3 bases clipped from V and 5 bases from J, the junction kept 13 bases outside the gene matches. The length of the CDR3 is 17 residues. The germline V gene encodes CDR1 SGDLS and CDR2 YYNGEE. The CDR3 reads CASSDSVDRAHTGELFF. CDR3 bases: TGTGCCAGCAGCGACTCAGTTGACAGGGCCCATACCGGGGAGCTGTTTTTT.

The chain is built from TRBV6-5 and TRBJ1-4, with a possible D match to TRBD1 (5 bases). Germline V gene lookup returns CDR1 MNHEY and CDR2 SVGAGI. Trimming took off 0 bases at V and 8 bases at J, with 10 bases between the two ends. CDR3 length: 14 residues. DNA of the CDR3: TGTGCCAGCAGTTACTCGACAGAACCCGAAAAACTGTTTTTT. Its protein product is CASSYSTEPEKLFF.

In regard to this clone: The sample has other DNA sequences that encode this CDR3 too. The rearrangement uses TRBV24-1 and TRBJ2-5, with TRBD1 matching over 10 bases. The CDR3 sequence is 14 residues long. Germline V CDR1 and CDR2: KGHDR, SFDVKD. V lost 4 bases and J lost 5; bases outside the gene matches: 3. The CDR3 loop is CATSEGTGVETQYF. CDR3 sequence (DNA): TGTGCCACCAGTGAAGGGACAGGGGTGGAGACCCAGTACTTC.

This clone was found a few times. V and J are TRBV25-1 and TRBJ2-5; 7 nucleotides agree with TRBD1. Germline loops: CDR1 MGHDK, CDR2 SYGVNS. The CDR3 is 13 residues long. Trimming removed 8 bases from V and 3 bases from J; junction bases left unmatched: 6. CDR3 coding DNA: TGTGCCAGCTCGACAGGGCGGGAAGAGACCCAGTACTTC. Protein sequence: CASSTGREETQYF. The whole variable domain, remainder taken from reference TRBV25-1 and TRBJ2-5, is EADIYQTPRYLVIGTGKKITLECSQTMGHDKMYWYQQDPGMELHLIHYSYGVNSTEKGDLSSESTVSRIRTEHFPLTLESARPSHTSQYLCASSTGREETQYFGPGTRLLVL.

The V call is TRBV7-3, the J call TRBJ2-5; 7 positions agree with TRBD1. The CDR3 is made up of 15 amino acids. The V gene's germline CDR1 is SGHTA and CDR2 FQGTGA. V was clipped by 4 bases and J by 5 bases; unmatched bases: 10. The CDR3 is CASSSRQGRGETQYF. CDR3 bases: TGTGCCAGCAGCTCTCGACAGGGAAGGGGGGAGACCCAGTACTTC.

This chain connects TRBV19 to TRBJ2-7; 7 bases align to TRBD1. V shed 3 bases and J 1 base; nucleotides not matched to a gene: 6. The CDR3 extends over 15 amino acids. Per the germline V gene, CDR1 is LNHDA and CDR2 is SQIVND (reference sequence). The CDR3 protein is CASSMRSGGSYEQYF. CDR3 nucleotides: TGTGCCAGTAGTATGCGGTCAGGGGGTTCCTACGAGCAGTACTTC.

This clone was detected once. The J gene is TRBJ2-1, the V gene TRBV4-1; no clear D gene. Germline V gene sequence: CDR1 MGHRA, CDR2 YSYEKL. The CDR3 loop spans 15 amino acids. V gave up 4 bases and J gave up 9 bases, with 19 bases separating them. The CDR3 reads CASSPVRDVLSEQFF. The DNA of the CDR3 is TGCGCCAGCAGCCCCGTTCGAGATGTACTGAGTGAGCAGTTCTTC.

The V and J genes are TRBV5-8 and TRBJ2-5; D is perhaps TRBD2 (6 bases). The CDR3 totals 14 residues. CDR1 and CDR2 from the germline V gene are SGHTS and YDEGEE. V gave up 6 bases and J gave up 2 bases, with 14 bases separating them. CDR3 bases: TGTGCCAGCAAGTGGTCGGGACTGCAAGAGACCCAGTACTTC. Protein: CASKWSGLQETQYF.